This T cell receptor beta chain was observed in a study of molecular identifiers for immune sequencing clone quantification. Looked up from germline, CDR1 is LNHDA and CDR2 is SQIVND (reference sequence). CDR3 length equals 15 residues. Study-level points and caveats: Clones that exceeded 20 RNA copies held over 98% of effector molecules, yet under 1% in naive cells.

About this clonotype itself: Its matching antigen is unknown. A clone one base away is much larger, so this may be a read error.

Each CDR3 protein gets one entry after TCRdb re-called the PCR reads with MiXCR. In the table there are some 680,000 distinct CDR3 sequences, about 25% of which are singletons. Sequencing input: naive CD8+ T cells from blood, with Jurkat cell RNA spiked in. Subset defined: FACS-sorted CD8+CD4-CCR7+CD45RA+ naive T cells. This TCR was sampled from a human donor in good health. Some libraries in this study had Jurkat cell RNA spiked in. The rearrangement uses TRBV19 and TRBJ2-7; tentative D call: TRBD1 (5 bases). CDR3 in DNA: TGTGCCCGTAGTTCCCGCGGCCAGGGTTCCTACGAGCAGTACTTC. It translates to CARSSRGQGSYEQYF.